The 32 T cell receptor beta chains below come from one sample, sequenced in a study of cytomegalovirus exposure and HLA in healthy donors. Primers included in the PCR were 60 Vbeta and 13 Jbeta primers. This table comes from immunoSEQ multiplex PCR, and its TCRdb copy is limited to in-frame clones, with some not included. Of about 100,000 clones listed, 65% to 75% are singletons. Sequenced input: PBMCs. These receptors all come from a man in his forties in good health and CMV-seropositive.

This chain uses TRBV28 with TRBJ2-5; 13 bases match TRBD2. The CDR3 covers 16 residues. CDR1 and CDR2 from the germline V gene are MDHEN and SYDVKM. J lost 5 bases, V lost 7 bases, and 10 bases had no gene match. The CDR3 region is CASTLGLAGARETQYF. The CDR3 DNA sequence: TGTGCCAGCACCCTAGGACTAGCGGGAGCGCGGGAGACCCAGTACTTC.

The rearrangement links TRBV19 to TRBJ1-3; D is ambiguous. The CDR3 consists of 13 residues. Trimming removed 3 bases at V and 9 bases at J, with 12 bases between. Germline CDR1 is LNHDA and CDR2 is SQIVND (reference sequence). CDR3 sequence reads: CASSIVLYRTIYF. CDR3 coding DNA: TGTGCCAGTAGTATTGTGCTCTATCGCACCATATATTTT.

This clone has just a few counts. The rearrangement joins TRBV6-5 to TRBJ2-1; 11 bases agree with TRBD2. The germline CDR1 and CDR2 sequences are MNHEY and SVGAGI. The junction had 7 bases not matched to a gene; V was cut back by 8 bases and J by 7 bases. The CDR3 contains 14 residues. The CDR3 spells CASRSSGRINEQFF. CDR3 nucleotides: TGTGCCAGCCGGTCTAGCGGGAGGATTAATGAGCAGTTCTTC.

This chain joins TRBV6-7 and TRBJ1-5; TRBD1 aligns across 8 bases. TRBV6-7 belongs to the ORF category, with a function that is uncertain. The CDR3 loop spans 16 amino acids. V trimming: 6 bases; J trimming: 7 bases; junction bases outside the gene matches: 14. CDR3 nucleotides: TGTGCCAGCAGCCGTATGACAGGGGCCCGGGGACAGCCCCAGCATTTT. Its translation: CASSRMTGARGQPQHF.

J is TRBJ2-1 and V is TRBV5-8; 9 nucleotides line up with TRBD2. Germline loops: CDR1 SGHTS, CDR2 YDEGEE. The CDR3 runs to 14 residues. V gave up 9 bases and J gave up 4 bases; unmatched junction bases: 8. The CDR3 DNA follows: TGTGCCACCCCACGGCGGGAGGGTTACAATGAGCAGTTCTTC. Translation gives CATPRREGYNEQFF.

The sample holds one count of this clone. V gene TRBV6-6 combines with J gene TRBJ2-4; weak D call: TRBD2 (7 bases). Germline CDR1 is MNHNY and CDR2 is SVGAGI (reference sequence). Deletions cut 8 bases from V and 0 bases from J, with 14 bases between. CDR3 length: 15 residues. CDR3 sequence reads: CASGEGQTAKNIQYF. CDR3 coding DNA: TGTGCCAGCGGGGAGGGACAAACAGCCAAAAACATTCAGTACTTC.

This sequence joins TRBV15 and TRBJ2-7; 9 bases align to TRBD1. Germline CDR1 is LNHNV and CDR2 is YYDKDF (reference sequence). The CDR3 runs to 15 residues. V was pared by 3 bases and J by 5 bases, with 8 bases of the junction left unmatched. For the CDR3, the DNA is TGTGCCACCAGCAGGGAGGGACAGGGCTGGGACGAGCAGTACGTC. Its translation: CATSREGQGWDEQYV.

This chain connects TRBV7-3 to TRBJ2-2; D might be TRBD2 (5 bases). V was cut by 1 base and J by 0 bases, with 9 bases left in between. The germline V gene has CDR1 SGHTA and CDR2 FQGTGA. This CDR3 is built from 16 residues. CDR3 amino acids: CASSLNPAANTGELFF. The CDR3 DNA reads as TGTGCCAGCAGCTTAAACCCAGCGGCGAACACCGGGGAGCTGTTTTTT. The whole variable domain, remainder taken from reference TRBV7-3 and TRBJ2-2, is GAGVSQTPSNKVTEKGKYVELRCDPISGHTALYWYRQSLGQGPEFLIYFQGTGAADDSGLPNDRFFAVRPEGSVSTLKIQRTERGDSAVYLCASSLNPAANTGELFFGEGSRLTVL.

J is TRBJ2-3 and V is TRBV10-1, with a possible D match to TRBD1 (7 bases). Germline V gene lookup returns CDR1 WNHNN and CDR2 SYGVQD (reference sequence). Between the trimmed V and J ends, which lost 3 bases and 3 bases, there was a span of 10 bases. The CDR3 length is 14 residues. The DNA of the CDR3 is TGCGCCAGCAGTGATCAGGGGGGAACAGATACGCAGTATTTT. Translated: CASSDQGGTDTQYF.

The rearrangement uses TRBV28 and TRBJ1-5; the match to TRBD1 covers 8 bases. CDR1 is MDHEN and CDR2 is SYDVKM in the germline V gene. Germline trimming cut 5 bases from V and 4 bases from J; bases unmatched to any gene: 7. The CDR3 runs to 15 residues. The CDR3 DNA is TGTGCCAGCAGTCTCCTACAGGGGGATAATCAGCCCCAGCATTTT. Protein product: CASSLLQGDNQPQHF.

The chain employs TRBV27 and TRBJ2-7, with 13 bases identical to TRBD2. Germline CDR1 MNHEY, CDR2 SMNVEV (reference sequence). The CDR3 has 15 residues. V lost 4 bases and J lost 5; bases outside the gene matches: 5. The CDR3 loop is CASSSGLAGIDEQYF. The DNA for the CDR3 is TGTGCCAGCAGTTCGGGACTAGCGGGAATCGACGAGCAGTACTTC.

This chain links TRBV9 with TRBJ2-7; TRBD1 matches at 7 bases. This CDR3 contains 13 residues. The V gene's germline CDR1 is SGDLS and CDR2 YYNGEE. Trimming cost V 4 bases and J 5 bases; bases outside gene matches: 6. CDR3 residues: CASSTQGTDEQYF. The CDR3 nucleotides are TGTGCCAGCAGCACCCAAGGGACAGACGAGCAGTACTTC.

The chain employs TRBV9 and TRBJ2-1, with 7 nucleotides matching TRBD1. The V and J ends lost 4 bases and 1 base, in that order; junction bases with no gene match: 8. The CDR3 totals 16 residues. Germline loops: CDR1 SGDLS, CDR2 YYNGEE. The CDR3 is CASSPYDRVSYNEQFF. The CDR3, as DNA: TGTGCCAGCAGCCCTTACGACAGGGTATCCTACAATGAGCAGTTCTTC.

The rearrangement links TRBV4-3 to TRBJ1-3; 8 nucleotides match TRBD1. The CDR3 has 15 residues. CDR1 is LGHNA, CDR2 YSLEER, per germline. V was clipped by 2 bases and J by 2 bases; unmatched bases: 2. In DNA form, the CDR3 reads TGCGCCAGCAGCCAACAACAGGGGGCTGGAAACACCATATATTTT. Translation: CASSQQQGAGNTIYF.

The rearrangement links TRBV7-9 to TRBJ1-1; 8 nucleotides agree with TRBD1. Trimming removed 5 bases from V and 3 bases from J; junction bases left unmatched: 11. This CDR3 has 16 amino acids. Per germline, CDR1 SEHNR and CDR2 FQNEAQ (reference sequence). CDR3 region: CASSALPQGADTEAFF. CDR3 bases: TGTGCCAGCAGCGCCCTACCTCAGGGGGCTGACACTGAAGCTTTCTTT.

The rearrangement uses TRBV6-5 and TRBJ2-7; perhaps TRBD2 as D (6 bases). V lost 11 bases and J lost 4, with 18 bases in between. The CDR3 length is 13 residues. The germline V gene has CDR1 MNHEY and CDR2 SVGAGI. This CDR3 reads CADYAGDFYEQYV. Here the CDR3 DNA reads TGTGCCGACTATGCCGGGGACTTTTACGAGCAGTACGTC.

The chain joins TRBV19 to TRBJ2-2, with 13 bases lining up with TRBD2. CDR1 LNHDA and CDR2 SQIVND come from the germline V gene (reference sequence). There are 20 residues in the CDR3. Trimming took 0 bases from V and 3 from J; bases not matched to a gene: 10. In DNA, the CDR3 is TGTGCCAGTAGTATAGATTCCGGGACTAGCGGGGAAATGTACACCGGGGAGCTGTTTTTT. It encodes CASSIDSGTSGEMYTGELFF.

The CDR3 nucleotides are TGTGCCAGCAGTGAGGAGGAAGAGACGGAGAGCTCCTATAATTCACCCCTCCACTTT. Its protein is CASSEEEETESSYNSPLHF. The V and J genes are TRBV2 and TRBJ1-6; D gene ambiguous. The CDR3 covers 19 residues. V lost 3 bases to trimming and J lost 0 bases, with 18 bases between them. CDR1 and CDR2 from the germline V gene are SNHLY and FYNNEI.

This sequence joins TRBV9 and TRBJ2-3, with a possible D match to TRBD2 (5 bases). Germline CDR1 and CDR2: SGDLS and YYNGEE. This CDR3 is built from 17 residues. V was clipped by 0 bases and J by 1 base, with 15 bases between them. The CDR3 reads CASSVASEGSGTDTQYF. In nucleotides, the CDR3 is TGTGCCAGCAGCGTAGCGTCGGAAGGTAGCGGCACAGATACGCAGTATTTT. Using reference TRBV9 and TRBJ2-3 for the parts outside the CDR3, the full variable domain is DSGVTQTPKHLITATGQRVTLRCSPRSGDLSVYWYQQSLDQGLQFLIQYYNGEERAKGNILERFSAQQFPDLHSELNLSSLELGDSALYFCASSVASEGSGTDTQYFGPGTRLTVL.

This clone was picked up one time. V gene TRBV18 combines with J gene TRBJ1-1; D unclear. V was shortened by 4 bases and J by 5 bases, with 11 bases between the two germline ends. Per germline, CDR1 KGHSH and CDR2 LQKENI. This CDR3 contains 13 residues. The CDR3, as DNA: TGTGCCAGCTCACGCAATCCACGGACTGAAGCTTTCTTT. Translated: CASSRNPRTEAFF. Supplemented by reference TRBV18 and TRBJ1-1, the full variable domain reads NAGVMQNPRHLVRRRGQEARLRCSPMKGHSHVYWYRQLPEEGLKFMVYLQKENIIDESGMPKERFSAEFPKEGPSILRIQQVVRGDSAAYFCASSRNPRTEAFFGQGTRLTVV.

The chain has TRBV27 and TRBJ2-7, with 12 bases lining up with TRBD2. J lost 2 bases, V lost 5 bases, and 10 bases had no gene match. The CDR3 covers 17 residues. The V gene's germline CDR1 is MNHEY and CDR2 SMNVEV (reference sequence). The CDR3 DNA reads TGTGCCAGCAGTCCCCCCATCGGACTAGCGGGAACCTACGAGCAGTACTTC. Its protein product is CASSPPIGLAGTYEQYF.

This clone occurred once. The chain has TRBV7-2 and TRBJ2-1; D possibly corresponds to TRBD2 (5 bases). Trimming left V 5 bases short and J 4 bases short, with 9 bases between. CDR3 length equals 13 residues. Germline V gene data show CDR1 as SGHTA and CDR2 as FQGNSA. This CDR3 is CASSGSVYNEQFF. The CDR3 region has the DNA TGTGCCAGCAGCGGGAGCGTTTACAATGAGCAGTTCTTC. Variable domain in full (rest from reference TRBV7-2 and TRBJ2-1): GAGVSQSPSNKVTEKGKDVELRCDPISGHTALYWYRQSLGQGLEFLIYFQGNSAPDKSGLPSDRFSAERTGGSVSTLTIQRTQQEDSAVYLCASSGSVYNEQFFGPGTRLTVL.

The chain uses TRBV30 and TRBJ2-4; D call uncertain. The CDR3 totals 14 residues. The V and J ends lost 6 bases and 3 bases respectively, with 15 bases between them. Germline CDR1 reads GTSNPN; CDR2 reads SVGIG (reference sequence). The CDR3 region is CACQVTRFKNIQYF. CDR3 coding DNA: TGTGCCTGTCAGGTCACGAGATTCAAAAACATTCAGTACTTC. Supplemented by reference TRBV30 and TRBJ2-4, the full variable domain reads SQTIHQWPATLVQPVGSPLSLECTVEGTSNPNLYWYRQAAGRGLQLLFYSVGIGQISSEVPQNLSASRPQDRQFILSSKKLLLSDSGFYLCACQVTRFKNIQYFGAGTRLSVL.

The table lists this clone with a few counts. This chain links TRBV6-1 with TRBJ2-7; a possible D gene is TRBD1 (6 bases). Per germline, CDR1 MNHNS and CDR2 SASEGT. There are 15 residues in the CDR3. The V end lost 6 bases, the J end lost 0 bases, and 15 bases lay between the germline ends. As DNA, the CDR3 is TGTGCCAGCAGCTCGGGACATGGACTCTCCTACGAGCAGTACGTC. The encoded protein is CASSSGHGLSYEQYV.

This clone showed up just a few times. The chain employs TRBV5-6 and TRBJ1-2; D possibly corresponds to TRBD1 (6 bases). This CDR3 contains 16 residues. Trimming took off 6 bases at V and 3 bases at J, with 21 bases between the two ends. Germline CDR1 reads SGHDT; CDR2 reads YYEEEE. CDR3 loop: CASKKIFRDTYYGYTF. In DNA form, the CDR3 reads TGTGCCAGCAAGAAGATATTCCGGGACACCTACTATGGCTACACCTTC.

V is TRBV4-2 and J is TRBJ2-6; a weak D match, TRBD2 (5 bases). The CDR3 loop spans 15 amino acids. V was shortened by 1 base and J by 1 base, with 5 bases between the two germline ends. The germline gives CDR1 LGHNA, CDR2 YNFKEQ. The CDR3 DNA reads TGTGCCAGCAGCCAAGGCGGGTCTGGGGCCAACGTCCTGACTTTC. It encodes CASSQGGSGANVLTF.

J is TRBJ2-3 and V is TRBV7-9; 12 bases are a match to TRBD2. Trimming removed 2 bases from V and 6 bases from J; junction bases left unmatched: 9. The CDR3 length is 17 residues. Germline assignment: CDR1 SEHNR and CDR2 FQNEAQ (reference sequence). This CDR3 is CASSLYRLAGVADTQYF. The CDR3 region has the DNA TGTGCCAGCAGCTTATATAGACTAGCGGGAGTTGCCGATACGCAGTATTTT.

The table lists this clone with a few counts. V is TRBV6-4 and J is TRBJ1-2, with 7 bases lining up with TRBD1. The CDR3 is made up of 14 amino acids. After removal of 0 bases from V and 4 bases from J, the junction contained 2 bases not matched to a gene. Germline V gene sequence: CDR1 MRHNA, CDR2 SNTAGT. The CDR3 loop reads CASSDSAGGYGYTF. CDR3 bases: TGTGCCAGCAGTGACTCCGCAGGGGGCTATGGCTACACCTTC.

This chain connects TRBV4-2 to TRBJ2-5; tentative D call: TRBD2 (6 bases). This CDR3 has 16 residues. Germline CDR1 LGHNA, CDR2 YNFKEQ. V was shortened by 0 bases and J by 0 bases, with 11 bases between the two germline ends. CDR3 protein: CASSQDYGGNQETQYF. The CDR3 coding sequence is TGTGCCAGCAGCCAAGACTATGGCGGGAACCAAGAGACCCAGTACTTC.

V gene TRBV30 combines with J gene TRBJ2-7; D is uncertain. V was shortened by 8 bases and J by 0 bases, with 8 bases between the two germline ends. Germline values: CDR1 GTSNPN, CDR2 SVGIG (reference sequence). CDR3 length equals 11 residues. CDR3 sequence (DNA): TGTGCCGGTTCTAGCTCCTACGAGCAGTACTTC. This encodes CAGSSSYEQYF.

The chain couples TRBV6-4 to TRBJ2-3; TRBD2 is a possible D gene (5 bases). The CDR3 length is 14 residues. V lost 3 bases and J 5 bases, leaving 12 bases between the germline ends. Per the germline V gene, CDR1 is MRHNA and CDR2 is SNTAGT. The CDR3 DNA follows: TGTGCCAGCAGTGAAGGAGGACCAGGAGATACGCAGTATTTT. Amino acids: CASSEGGPGDTQYF.

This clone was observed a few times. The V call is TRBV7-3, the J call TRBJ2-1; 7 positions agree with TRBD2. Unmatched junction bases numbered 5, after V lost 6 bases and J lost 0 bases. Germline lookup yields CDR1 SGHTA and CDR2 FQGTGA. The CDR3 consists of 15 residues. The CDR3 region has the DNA TGTGCCAGCAGTTACGGCGGGGGCTCCTACAATGAGCAGTTCTTC. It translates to CASSYGGGSYNEQFF.